The 22 T cell receptor beta chains listed next were all sequenced from one sample in a study of immune characterization of retroperitoneal liposarcoma. TCRdb re-derived calls from the PCR reads in MiXCR, one entry per CDR3 protein. The repertoire holds about 9,200 distinct CDR3 sequences, with about a quarter as singletons. The sequencing sample was made of tumor tissue. Every receptor here comes from a female donor with retroperitoneal liposarcoma.

This clonotype was observed a handful of times. This chain uses TRBV6-6 with TRBJ2-5; TRBD2 is a possible D gene (5 bases). V was cut by 2 bases and J by 3 bases, with 13 bases left in between. This CDR3 is built from 15 residues. Looked up from germline, CDR1 is MNHNY and CDR2 is SVGAGI (reference sequence). The CDR3, as DNA: TGTGCCAGCAGTTACAGAGGGCGACGAGAAGAGACCCAGTACTTC. Amino acids: CASSYRGRREETQYF.

This clonotype was counted at least ten times. V usage is TRBV7-8 and J usage is TRBJ1-2, with 8 bases identical to TRBD1. Germline lookup yields CDR1 SGHVS and CDR2 FQNEAQ. This CDR3 spans 14 amino acids. With V trimmed by 1 base and J by 2 bases, 0 bases remained unmatched. The CDR3 DNA follows: TGTGCCAGCAGCTTAGGGGACAGGAACTATGGCTACACCTTC. Translated, it gives CASSLGDRNYGYTF.

This clonotype was detected a few times. The gene calls are TRBV6-1 and TRBJ2-1; tentative D call: TRBD2 (7 bases). This CDR3 has 14 residues. With 8 bases removed from V and 10 bases from J, the gap between germline ends came to 21 bases. From germline, CDR1 is MNHNS and CDR2 SASEGT. As DNA, the CDR3 is TGTGCCAGCGGGTCGGACGGGGGGCCCTACGAGCAGTTCTTC. As protein: CASGSDGGPYEQFF.

The J gene is TRBJ2-5, the V gene TRBV6-1; tentative D call: TRBD1 (6 bases). V was trimmed by 1 base and J by 2 bases, leaving 8 bases between them. The length of the CDR3 is 14 residues. CDR1 MNHNS and CDR2 SASEGT come from the germline V gene. The DNA for the CDR3 is TGTGCCAGCAGTGAAGGGACAGCTCAAGAGACCCAGTACTTC. Its protein is CASSEGTAQETQYF.

This clonotype was recorded a few times. This chain links TRBV7-8 with TRBJ1-6; 12 positions match TRBD1. The length of the CDR3 is 15 residues. CDR1 is SGHVS, CDR2 FQNEAQ, per germline. V gave up 9 bases and J gave up 10 bases; unmatched junction bases: 10. Here the CDR3 reads CASSGQGARGSPLHF. CDR3 in DNA: TGTGCCAGTTCGGGACAGGGGGCCAGAGGGTCACCCCTCCACTTT.

Remarks on this clonotype: A read error is possible here, since a much larger clone lies one base away. The chain carries TRBV12-3 or TRBV12-4 and TRBJ2-4; 7 positions agree with TRBD2. With 4 bases clipped from V and 13 bases from J, the junction kept 19 bases outside the gene matches. The CDR3 consists of 16 residues. CDR3 sequence reads: CASSSKPGGVAYDQYF. In nucleotides, the CDR3 is TGTGCCAGCAGTTCCAAACCGGGAGGAGTAGCCTACGACCAGTACTTC.

There are many counts of this clonotype. The chain combines TRBV6-6 with TRBJ2-1; D ambiguous. The CDR3 is made up of 14 amino acids. CDR1 and CDR2 from the germline V gene are MNHNY and SVGAGI (reference sequence). Trimming took 2 bases from V and 10 from J, leaving 15 bases between them. The CDR3 DNA reads as TGTGCCAGCAGTTACATGGTGGGGTCCTACGAGCAGTTCTTC. It encodes CASSYMVGSYEQFF.

This clonotype is categorized as medium-sized (0.01 to 0.1%). CDR3 DNA: TGTGCCAGCAGCCGGGCAGGGGCGCGGGATGAGCAGTTCTTC. Residues: CASSRAGARDEQFF. The chain employs TRBV6-1 and TRBJ2-1; maybe TRBD1 (6 bases). CDR3 size: 14 residues. Germline assignment: CDR1 MNHNS and CDR2 SASEGT. The V gene lost 6 bases and the J gene lost 8 bases, with 17 bases spanning the gap.

This clonotype was seen at least ten times. The rearrangement uses TRBV7-8 and TRBJ2-1, with D perhaps TRBD1 (7 bases). Germline V gene sequence: CDR1 SGHVS, CDR2 FQNEAQ. The CDR3 has 15 residues. The V gene lost 5 bases and the J gene lost 4 bases, with 15 bases spanning the gap. This chain's CDR3 is CASSQGGEGYNEQFF. The CDR3 DNA follows: TGTGCCAGCAGCCAGGGGGGAGAGGGGTACAATGAGCAGTTCTTC.

The chain combines TRBV12-3 or TRBV12-4 with TRBJ2-1, with D maybe TRBD2 (5 bases). The closer fit of TRBJ2-7 to the DNA end suggests the J call may be wrong. The CDR3 is 12 amino acids. The CDR3 DNA is TGTGCCAGCAGCCTGACTATGAACGAGCAGTACTTC. It specifies CASSLTMNEQYF.

V usage is TRBV11-2 and J usage is TRBJ1-1, with D unclear. This CDR3 region has 14 residues. Germline V gives CDR1 SGHAT, CDR2 FQNNGV. Trimming shortened V by 3 bases and J by 3 bases, and 11 bases separated the two germline ends. As DNA, the CDR3 is TGTGCCAGCAGCTTTTACCTTCTCTACACTGAAGCTTTCTTT. Protein sequence: CASSFYLLYTEAFF. The full variable domain, rest sourced from reference TRBV11-2 and TRBJ1-1, is EAGVAQSPRYKIIEKRQSVAFWCNPISGHATLYWYQQILGQGPKLLIQFQNNGVVDDSQLPKDRFSAERLKGVDSTLKIQPAKLEDSAVYLCASSFYLLYTEAFFGQGTRLTVV.

In its sample, this clonotype is large. This sequence joins TRBV7-2 and TRBJ2-1; D possibly matches TRBD1 or TRBD2 (7 bases each). The J call may be faulty, since TRBJ2-7 better matches the DNA end. This CDR3 is built from 16 residues. The germline CDR1 and CDR2 sequences are SGHTA and FQGNSA. The CDR3: CASSLGAPGGGYEQYF. As DNA, the CDR3 is TGTGCCAGCAGCTTAGGGGCCCCAGGGGGGGGCTACGAGCAGTACTTC.

This clonotype was observed a few times. The chain is built from TRBV6-1 and TRBJ2-4; D gene uncertain. The V end lost 7 bases, the J end lost 11 bases, and 21 bases lay between the germline ends. Per germline, CDR1 MNHNS and CDR2 SASEGT. The CDR3 consists of 14 residues. CDR3 loop: CASTSRNKEMVQYF. The DNA of the CDR3 is TGTGCCAGCACCTCCCGGAACAAGGAGATGGTTCAGTACTTC.

V and J are TRBV11-3 and TRBJ1-1; D is uncertain. Germline V lookup: CDR1 SGHNT, CDR2 YENEEA. Trimming cost V 3 bases and J 4 bases, with 3 bases left between them. The CDR3 is 11 residues long. In nucleotides, the CDR3 is TGTGCCAGCAGCTTCTCCACTGAAGCTTTCTTT. This sequence encodes CASSFSTEAFF.

This chain links TRBV11-2 with TRBJ2-2; unclear D gene. This CDR3 has 12 amino acids. Germline CDR1 SGHAT, CDR2 FQNNGV. Deletions cut 3 bases from V and 3 bases from J, with 2 bases between. The CDR3 is CASSLDTGELFF. Written as DNA, the CDR3 is TGTGCCAGCAGCTTGGACACCGGGGAGCTGTTTTTT.

By proportion, this clonotype is medium-sized. V gene TRBV6-1 combines with J gene TRBJ2-3; D tentatively fits TRBD1 or TRBD2 (5 bases each). The J call may be wrong; the DNA end is better matched by TRBJ2-7. The V gene's germline CDR1 is MNHNS and CDR2 SASEGT. The CDR3 contains 14 residues. DNA for the CDR3: TGTGCCACAGCCTGGGGGAGAAGCCCCTACGAGCAGTACTTC. Amino acid sequence: CATAWGRSPYEQYF.

The chain couples TRBV6-1 to TRBJ2-1; D remains ambiguous. Germline V gives CDR1 MNHNS, CDR2 SASEGT. Between the trimmed V and J ends, which lost 8 bases and 2 bases, there was a span of 7 bases. CDR3 length: 12 residues. The CDR3 sequence: CASESPYNEQFF. The CDR3 nucleotides are TGTGCCAGCGAAAGTCCCTACAATGAGCAGTTCTTC.

This chain joins TRBV4-1 and TRBJ2-6, with TRBD2 matching 10 bases. Germline CDR1 and CDR2: MGHRA and YSYEKL. J was trimmed by 2 bases and V by 1 base; bases with no gene match: 20. The CDR3 contains 23 residues. CDR3 sequence: CASSQGGASGRISAIPGANVLTF. The CDR3 DNA sequence: TGCGCCAGCAGCCAAGGGGGGGCTAGCGGGAGAATTTCCGCTATCCCTGGGGCCAACGTCCTGACTTTC.

This clonotype is classed as medium-sized. The chain links TRBV12-5 to TRBJ2-5; perhaps TRBD1 as D (5 bases). V shed 5 bases and J shed 5 bases, with 18 bases lying between them. CDR1 is LGHNT and CDR2 is FRNRAP in the germline V gene. The CDR3 runs 15 residues. CDR3 protein: CASGPSAQGRETQYF. Here the CDR3 DNA reads TGTGCTAGTGGTCCTTCCGCCCAGGGAAGGGAGACCCAGTACTTC. Full variable domain (missing parts from reference TRBV12-5 and TRBJ2-5): DARVTQTPRHKVTEMGQEVTMRCQPILGHNTVFWYRQTMMQGLELLAYFRNRAPLDDSGMPKDRFSAEMPDATLATLKIQPSEPRDSAVYFCASGPSAQGRETQYFGPGTRLLVL.

The CDR3 DNA reads as TGTGCCAGCAGTTTAGCGCAACGTGGTTACGAGCAGTACTTC. Protein sequence: CASSLAQRGYEQYF. The V call is TRBV12-3 or TRBV12-4, the J call TRBJ2-3; no clear D gene. The DNA matches TRBJ2-7 better at its end, which makes the J call doubtful. This CDR3 has 14 amino acids.

In the case of this clonotype: Given a much more abundant clone one base away, this may be a read error. V and J are TRBV12-3 or TRBV12-4 and TRBJ2-1, with D possibly matching TRBD2 (6 bases). The DNA end lines up better with TRBJ2-5; the J call may be wrong. The CDR3 covers 13 residues. CDR3 nucleotides: TGTGCCAGCAGTTTATTTGCTGGGGAGGCCCAGTACTTC. It encodes CASSLFAGEAQYF.

The chain is built from TRBV25-1 and TRBJ2-3; TRBD1 is a possible D gene (6 bases). CDR3 size: 13 residues. CDR1 is MGHDK, CDR2 SYGVNS, per germline. V shed 5 bases and J shed 4 bases, with 10 bases lying between them. Here the CDR3 reads CASSKAGADTQYF. DNA of the CDR3: TGTGCCAGCAGTAAGGCAGGGGCAGATACGCAGTATTTT.